Listed here is a single TCR beta chain. This receptor's antigen is unknown. Per-nucleotide qualities are absent, and no much larger clonotype sits a single base away. CDR1 and CDR2, looked up from the germline V gene, are MGHRA and YSYEKL. The trim is 4 bases for V and 6 bases for J, with a gap of 16 bases between the germline ends. CDR3 length: 15 amino acids, cysteine to phenylalanine. Only the CDR3 region is kept as DNA, spanning 45 bases read in frame from base 1. This entry is derived from a study of blood T cells in healthy people across ages (dated by TCRdb to the mid-2010s). For context, the study as a whole: Template switching captured roughly one uniquely barcoded TCR beta cDNA molecule per two T cells in model experiments. The study measured age-related changes in TCR beta repertoire diversity using deep sequencing normalized with unique cDNA molecular identifiers. The donors were divided into four age groups: young (average about 15 years), middle-aged (about 39), aged (around 59) and long-lived (approximately 74). Donors of different ages were randomly distributed across sequencing lanes to avoid experimental bias. For two donors (one aged 18 to 30 and one aged 80 or older), the study analyzed two additional independent replicas of 1 million unique cDNA reads from the same blood draw. Summary of the overall study and its limitations: Since profiling was done on bulk unsorted PBMCs, naive and antigen-experienced compartments could not be conclusively compared. Compared with the aged group, the long-lived group had more naive CD4+ T cells, fewer expanded clones and increased TCR diversity, a pattern suggesting age selection. Estimates of total diversity based on one million sequenced T cells were considered lower bounds and underestimates. Because donor CMV infection status was unknown, age-related changes in expanded clonotypes were potentially confounded. As age increased, observed TCR beta diversity per million T cells dropped in a roughly linear way, and a significant reduction was already evident by age 40. A strong correlation was found between observed TCR beta diversity and the percentage of naive T cells measured by flow cytometry.

Libraries came from 5' RACE. Instrument on record: Illumina HiSeq 2500. The second PCR ran for roughly 7 to 11 cycles and used a J-beta primer mix along with a sample-barcoded 5' primer. A unique molecular identifier was introduced onto each TCR beta cDNA molecule by a template-switch 5' adaptor carrying 12 random nucleotides. Each sample yielded at least 2.5 million CDR3-containing paired-end reads. All of the RNA was converted into first-strand cDNA using the Mint cDNA synthesis kit, with a TRBC-specific oligonucleotide serving as the primer. After uracil-DNA glycosylase treatment, a first 18-cycle PCR used universal primers M1SS and BC2_uni_R on all cDNA. The paper's data handling went like this. Each sample was normalized by randomly selecting 1 million high-quality reads, each carrying a distinct molecular identifier. Instead of being binned into consensus sequences, reads with shared molecular identifiers were discarded. MiTCR, with a Q25 quality threshold and the strictest error-elimination algorithm, was used for CDR3 identification, clonotype clustering and error correction. Lower-bound total TCR beta diversity was estimated with a nonparametric unseen species model using Euler transformation. TCRdb passed the public sequencing reads through fastp at Q25 and MiXCR, retaining productive beta sequences. Records with the same CDR3 protein are collapsed into one entry carrying the most frequent genes and DNA. None of the V and J calls come from the authors' own analysis; TCRdb made them. The sample includes around 800,000 distinct CDR3 sequences, with 50% to 65% observed a single time. Roughly 37% of the sample is held by the ten biggest clonotypes.

The roughly 39 donors, aged roughly 6 to 95 years, were systemically healthy Caucasian individuals from Russia. Each donor gave 8.5 to 10 milliliters of peripheral blood, collected into EDTA-treated Vacutainer tubes. Ficoll-Paque density-gradient centrifugation was used to isolate PBMCs, with at least 6 million per sample. Total RNA was extracted from PBMCs with Trizol reagent, with at least 6 micrograms obtained per sample. For every donor, flow cytometry on a PBMC aliquot measured the percentage of naive CD45RAhigh/CD27high T cells. The sequenced sample was blood. The origin of this receptor is a man older than 75 in good health. The sequence joins TRBV4-1 to TRBJ2-1; possibly the D gene is TRBD2, per 6 matching bases. The nucleotides are TGCGCCAGCAGCCTCTTACCCCGACTAGGCAATGAGCAGTTCTTC. Its translation reads: CASSLLPRLGNEQFF.